This is a list of T cell receptor beta chains from one sample in a study of read filtering for tumor transcriptome and immune sequencing. Using its own MiXCR run on the reads, TCRdb lists one record per CDR3 protein. This sample has approximately 57,000 distinct CDR3 sequences, with about 12% found just once. Source material: a population of CD138-negative cells sorted from bone marrow. These receptors all stem from a donor at least 40 years old with multiple myeloma. CDR3s include the opening cysteine and the closing phenylalanine or tryptophan.

j_call: TRBJ2-1
v_call: TRBV6-5
cdr3_aa: CASSYGRTEGRVDEQFF

j_call: TRBJ2-5
v_call: TRBV11-2
cdr3_aa: CASSLGGTTGTQYF

j_call: TRBJ1-5
v_call: TRBV7-9
cdr3_aa: CASSLGVQPQHF

j_call: TRBJ1-5
v_call: TRBV20-1
cdr3_aa: CSAEAGDQPQHF

j_call: TRBJ2-7
v_call: TRBV9
cdr3_aa: CASSVAPGTSYEQYF

j_call: TRBJ2-1
v_call: TRBV19
cdr3_aa: CATGTRSADEQFF

j_call: TRBJ2-1
v_call: TRBV7-2
cdr3_aa: CASSLGPGASEQFF

j_call: TRBJ1-2
v_call: TRBV2
cdr3_aa: CAGVGRRYGYTF

j_call: TRBJ2-5
v_call: TRBV7-9
cdr3_aa: CASSFSGTVETQYF

j_call: TRBJ2-3
v_call: TRBV7-3
cdr3_aa: CASSSGTAHTDTQYF

j_call: TRBJ2-1
v_call: TRBV20-1
cdr3_aa: CSAREAGSGEQFF

j_call: TRBJ1-1
v_call: TRBV7-3
cdr3_aa: CASSFGPPEEAFF

j_call: TRBJ2-3
v_call: TRBV20-1
cdr3_aa: CSAISQRGGTDTQYF

j_call: TRBJ1-3
v_call: TRBV7-9
cdr3_aa: CASSSTGRGGNTIYF

j_call: TRBJ2-3
v_call: TRBV10-3
cdr3_aa: CAISESRRQGSTDTQYF

j_call: TRBJ1-5
v_call: TRBV6-5
cdr3_aa: CASSYNRGQPQHF

j_call: TRBJ2-7
v_call: TRBV3-1
cdr3_aa: CASSNWDRASREQYF

j_call: TRBJ1-2
v_call: TRBV7-2
cdr3_aa: CASSSPGESYGYTF

j_call: TRBJ2-5
v_call: TRBV7-3
cdr3_aa: CASSLYPGTQETQYF

j_call: TRBJ2-7
v_call: TRBV29-1
cdr3_aa: CSGGQGAYEQYF

j_call: TRBJ2-6
v_call: TRBV7-2
cdr3_aa: CASSYRGSGANVLTF

j_call: TRBJ1-4
v_call: TRBV6-5
cdr3_aa: CASSYLDRINEKLFF

j_call: TRBJ2-7
v_call: TRBV20-1
cdr3_aa: CSAPPGTHEQYF

j_call: TRBJ1-2
v_call: TRBV5-1
cdr3_aa: CAGSLMDSSNYGYTF

j_call: TRBJ1-6
v_call: TRBV2
cdr3_aa: CASRDRLSPLHF

j_call: TRBJ1-6
v_call: TRBV7-3
cdr3_aa: CASSLKSTSTPLHF

j_call: TRBJ1-5
v_call: TRBV4-1
cdr3_aa: CASSQEGTESYQPQHF

j_call: TRBJ2-4
v_call: TRBV10-1
cdr3_aa: CASSEAGAQNIQYF

j_call: TRBJ1-1
v_call: TRBV7-9
cdr3_aa: CASSIQGARAEAFF

j_call: TRBJ2-1
v_call: TRBV7-8
cdr3_aa: CASSTRRLAGINEQFF